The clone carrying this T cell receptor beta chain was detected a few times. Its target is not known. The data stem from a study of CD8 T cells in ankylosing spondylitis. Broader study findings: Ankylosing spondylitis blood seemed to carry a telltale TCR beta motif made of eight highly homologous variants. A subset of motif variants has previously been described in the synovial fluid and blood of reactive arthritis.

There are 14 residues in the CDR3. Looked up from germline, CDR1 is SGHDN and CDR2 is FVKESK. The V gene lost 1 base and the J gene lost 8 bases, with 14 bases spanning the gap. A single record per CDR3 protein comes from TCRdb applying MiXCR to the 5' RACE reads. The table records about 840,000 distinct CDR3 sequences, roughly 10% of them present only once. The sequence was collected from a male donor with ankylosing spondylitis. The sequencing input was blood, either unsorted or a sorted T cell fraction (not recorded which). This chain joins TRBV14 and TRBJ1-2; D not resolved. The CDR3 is CASSQGLNSRGYTF. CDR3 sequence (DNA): TGTGCCAGCAGCCAAGGCCTGAACTCACGGGGCTACACCTTC. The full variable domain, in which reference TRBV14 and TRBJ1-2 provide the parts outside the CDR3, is EAGVTQFPSHSVIEKGQTVTLRCDPISGHDNLYWYRRVMGKEIKFLLHFVKESKQDESGMPNNRFLAERTGGTYSTLKVQPAELEDSGVYFCASSQGLNSRGYTFGSGTRLTVV.